The clone carrying this T cell receptor (beta chain) was detected only a few times. The antigen is unknown. CDR1 is SQVTM, CDR2 ANQGSEA, per germline. This CDR3 is built from 14 residues. Trimming removed 1 base from V and 4 bases from J; junction bases left unmatched: 3. This record comes from a study of CD8 T cells in ankylosing spondylitis. Points from the study as a whole: Ankylosing spondylitis blood appeared to be characterized by a TCR beta motif of about eight highly homologous variants.

Library preparation for TCR beta used quantitative 5'-RACE with molecular barcodes. MiXCR, run by TCRdb on the 5' RACE reads, gives a single entry per CDR3 protein. This sample has 310,000 or so distinct CDR3 sequences, with 15% to 20% found just once. The chain links TRBV29-1 to TRBJ2-1, with TRBD2 matching over 8 bases. The clonotype originates from a male donor with ankylosing spondylitis or in good health (not recorded which). The sample was blood, either unsorted or a sorted T cell fraction (not recorded which). The CDR3 loop is CSVEVAGRYNEQFF. The CDR3 DNA follows: TGCAGCGTTGAAGTAGCGGGGAGATACAATGAGCAGTTCTTC.